Below are 13 T cell receptor beta chains sequenced from a single sample in a study of OX40 agonist ivuxolimab in advanced cancers. The data were produced by immunoSEQ multiplex PCR, yet TCRdb's version contains in-frame clones alone and is incomplete. Here the sample spans about 88,000 clones, more than 70% being singletons. The source was CD4+ or CD8+ T cells sorted from blood, collected in a trial of the OX40 agonist ivuxolimab. These receptors came from an adult with an advanced solid tumor such as melanoma, head and neck, liver or kidney cancer.

This rearrangement joins TRBV28 to TRBJ1-5; unclear D gene. Germline V gene sequence: CDR1 MDHEN, CDR2 SYDVKM. The ends were cut back, 7 bases at V and 1 base at J, with 14 bases in the middle. The CDR3 is 15 amino acids. CDR3: CASTRVGVSNQPQHF. In DNA form, the CDR3 reads TGTGCCAGCACCAGAGTGGGCGTAAGCAATCAGCCCCAGCATTTT.

The genes are TRBV5-1 and TRBJ1-2; no reliable D call. V was trimmed by 4 bases and J by 8 bases, leaving 15 bases between them. The CDR3 spans 13 residues. Germline-derived CDR1 and CDR2 are SGHRS and YFSETQ. CDR3 coding DNA: TGCGCCAGCAGCGATGACGTACCGGGAGGCTACACCTTC. It translates to CASSDDVPGGYTF.

CDR3 coding DNA: TGTGCCAGCAGCGACGTTCGGGGGGGGTTAGCTTTCTTT. Amino acids: CASSDVRGGLAFF. The chain has TRBV7-2 and TRBJ1-1; maybe TRBD1 (5 bases). The germline V gene has CDR1 SGHTA and CDR2 FQGNSA. This CDR3 is 13 amino acids long. V lost 5 bases and J 10 bases, leaving 17 bases between the germline ends.

V and J are TRBV9 and TRBJ2-3; 9 bases are shared with TRBD2. V was pared by 3 bases and J by 3 bases, with 8 bases of the junction left unmatched. In germline, CDR1 is SGDLS, CDR2 YYNGEE. This CDR3 spans 16 amino acids. The CDR3 DNA reads TGTGCCAGCAGCGGCGGTAGCGGGGGAATGACAGATACGCAGTATTTT. It yields the protein CASSGGSGGMTDTQYF.

As DNA, the CDR3 is TGCGCCAGCAGCTTGGCCCCCGGGGCCCTAAGTGGAAACACCATATATTTT. Its translation: CASSLAPGALSGNTIYF. The chain uses TRBV5-1 and TRBJ1-3; possible D gene TRBD1, 5 bases. This CDR3 region has 17 residues. V was pared by 0 bases and J by 3 bases, with 16 bases between. The germline gives CDR1 SGHRS, CDR2 YFSETQ. Together with reference TRBV5-1 and TRBJ1-3, the CDR3 gives the full variable domain: KAGVTQTPRYLIKTRGQQVTLSCSPISGHRSVSWYQQTPGQGLQFLFEYFSETQRNKGNFPGRFSGRQFSNSRSEMNVSTLELGDSALYLCASSLAPGALSGNTIYFGEGSWLTVV.

The chain is built from TRBV5-4 and TRBJ2-5, with D perhaps TRBD2 (5 bases). CDR1 and CDR2 from the germline V gene are SGHNT and YYREEE (reference sequence). V gave up 0 bases and J gave up 8 bases, with 11 bases separating them. CDR3 length equals 13 residues. DNA for the CDR3: TGTGCCAGCAGCTTGGACGGGGTAGGCACCCAGTACTTC. Residues: CASSLDGVGTQYF.

The chain employs TRBV7-9 and TRBJ1-6; D gene uncertain. V dropped 5 bases and J dropped 6 bases, with 5 bases sitting between them. Per the germline V gene, CDR1 is SEHNR and CDR2 is FQNEAQ (reference sequence). This CDR3 contains 12 residues. This CDR3 is CASSPTNSPLHF. The CDR3 DNA reads as TGTGCCAGCAGCCCTACTAATTCACCCCTCCACTTT. Full variable domain (remainder filled in from reference TRBV7-9 and TRBJ1-6): DTGVSQNPRHKITKRGQNVTFRCDPISEHNRLYWYRQTLGQGPEFLTYFQNEAQLEKSRLLSDRFSAERPKGSFSTLEIQRTEQGDSAMYLCASSPTNSPLHFGNGTRLTVT.

This clone has only one observation. The CDR3 DNA reads TGTGGTACCGGGACGTTAAGCTCTGGGGCCAACGTCCTGACTTTC. Its translation: CGTGTLSSGANVLTF. The chain uses TRBV6-5 and TRBJ2-6; tentatively, D is TRBD1 or TRBD2 (5 bases each). Per germline, CDR1 MNHEY and CDR2 SVGAGI. The CDR3 is 15 residues long.

This clone was counted a few times. V and J are TRBV28 and TRBJ1-1; the D gene is possibly TRBD1 (6 bases). V lost 6 bases and J lost 0, with 11 bases in between. Germline values: CDR1 MDHEN, CDR2 SYDVKM. CDR3 length: 14 amino acids. The CDR3 region is CASRQGQLNTEAFF. The DNA for the CDR3 is TGTGCCAGCAGACAAGGACAGTTGAACACTGAAGCTTTCTTT.

This clone was counted only a few times. This chain links TRBV9 with TRBJ1-4; possible D gene TRBD1, 6 bases. The CDR3 is 17 residues long. V was pared by 2 bases and J by 7 bases, with 21 bases between. Germline assignment: CDR1 SGDLS and CDR2 YYNGEE. As DNA, the CDR3 is TGTGCCAGCAGCGTCCCCCCCCTGACAGGCTGGGGTGAAAAACTGTTTTTT. Translated: CASSVPPLTGWGEKLFF. The full variable domain, in which reference TRBV9 and TRBJ1-4 provide the parts outside the CDR3, is DSGVTQTPKHLITATGQRVTLRCSPRSGDLSVYWYQQSLDQGLQFLIQYYNGEERAKGNILERFSAQQFPDLHSELNLSSLELGDSALYFCASSVPPLTGWGEKLFFGSGTQLSVL.

V is TRBV6-5 and J is TRBJ2-7; 7 bases are shared with TRBD2. Trimming at V came to 7 bases and at J to 4 bases, leaving 13 bases not matched to a gene. The CDR3 covers 15 residues. The germline CDR1 and CDR2 sequences are MNHEY and SVGAGI. This CDR3 reads CASTSPAGGSYEQYF. CDR3 nucleotide sequence: TGTGCCAGCACCAGCCCCGCTGGCGGGAGTTACGAGCAGTACTTC.

The chain uses TRBV10-2 and TRBJ1-5; D not resolved. The CDR3 is 15 residues long. The V end was cut by 0 bases, the J end by 4 bases, with 10 bases between. Germline V lookup: CDR1 WSHSY, CDR2 SAAADI. CDR3 bases: TGCGCCAGCAGTGAGTCGTTGGCAGTGAATCAGCCCCAGCATTTT. Translation: CASSESLAVNQPQHF.

This chain connects TRBV5-6 to TRBJ1-2; 9 bases map to TRBD1. This CDR3 comprises 14 residues. V dropped 3 bases and J dropped 5; count of bases not matched to a gene: 5. Germline assignment: CDR1 SGHDT and CDR2 YYEEEE. The CDR3 nucleotides are TGTGCCAGCAGCTGGGGACAGGGAGGATATGGCTACACCTTC. Translation: CASSWGQGGYGYTF.